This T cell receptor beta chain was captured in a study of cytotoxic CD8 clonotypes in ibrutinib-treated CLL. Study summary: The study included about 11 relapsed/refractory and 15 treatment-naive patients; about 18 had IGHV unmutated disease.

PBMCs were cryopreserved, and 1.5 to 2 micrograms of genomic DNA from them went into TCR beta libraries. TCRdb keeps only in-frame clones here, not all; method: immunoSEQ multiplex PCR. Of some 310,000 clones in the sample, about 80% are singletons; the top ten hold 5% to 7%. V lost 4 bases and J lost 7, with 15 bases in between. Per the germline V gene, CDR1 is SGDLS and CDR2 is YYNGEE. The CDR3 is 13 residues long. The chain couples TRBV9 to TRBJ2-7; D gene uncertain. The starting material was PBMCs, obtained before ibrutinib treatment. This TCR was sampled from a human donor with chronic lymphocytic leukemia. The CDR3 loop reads CASSSSGVGEQYF. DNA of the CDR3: TGTGCCAGCAGCTCCTCCGGTGTTGGAGAGCAGTACTTC.